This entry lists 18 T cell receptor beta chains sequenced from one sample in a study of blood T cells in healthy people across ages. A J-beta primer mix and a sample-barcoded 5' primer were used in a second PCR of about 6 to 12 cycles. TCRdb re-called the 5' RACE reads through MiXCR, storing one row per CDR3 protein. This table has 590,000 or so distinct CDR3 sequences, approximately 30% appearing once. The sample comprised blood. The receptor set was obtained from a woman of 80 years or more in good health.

The CDR3 protein is CSVEVWGQGAGNTIYF. The DNA of the CDR3 is TGCAGCGTTGAAGTTTGGGGACAGGGCGCGGGAAACACCATATATTTT. The gene calls are TRBV29-1 and TRBJ1-3; 9 bases are shared with TRBD1. Per the germline V gene, CDR1 is SQVTM and CDR2 is ANQGSEA. The ends lost 1 base at V and 4 bases at J; junction bases unmatched: 8. CDR3 length: 16 amino acids.

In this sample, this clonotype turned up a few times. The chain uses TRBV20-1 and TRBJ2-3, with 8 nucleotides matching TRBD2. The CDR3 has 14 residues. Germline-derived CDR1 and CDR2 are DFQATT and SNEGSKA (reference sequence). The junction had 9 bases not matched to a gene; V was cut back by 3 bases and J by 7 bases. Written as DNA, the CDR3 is TGCAGTGCTAGGGGTCCCGCGGGGGGAAATACGCAGTATTTT. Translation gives CSARGPAGGNTQYF.

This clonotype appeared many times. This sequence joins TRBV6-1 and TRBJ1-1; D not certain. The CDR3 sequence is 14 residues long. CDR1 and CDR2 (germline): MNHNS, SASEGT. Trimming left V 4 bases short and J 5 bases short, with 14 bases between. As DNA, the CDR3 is TGTGCCAGCAGTGTCATGGACCGCGGGACTGAAGCTTTCTTT. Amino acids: CASSVMDRGTEAFF.

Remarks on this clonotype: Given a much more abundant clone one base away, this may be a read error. CDR3 region: CASSTDRGLNQPQYF. The DNA for the CDR3 is TGTGCCAGCAGTACCGACAGGGGGCTGAATCAGCCCCAGTATTTT. This chain links TRBV12-3 or TRBV12-4 with TRBJ2-3; 10 bases are a match to TRBD1. This CDR3 region has 15 residues. The trim removed 5 bases at V and 12 bases at J, leaving 14 bases unmatched.

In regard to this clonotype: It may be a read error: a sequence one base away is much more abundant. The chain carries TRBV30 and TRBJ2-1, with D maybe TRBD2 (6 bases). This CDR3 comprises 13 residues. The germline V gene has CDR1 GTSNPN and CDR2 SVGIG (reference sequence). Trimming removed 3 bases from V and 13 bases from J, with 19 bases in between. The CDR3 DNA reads TGTGCCTGGAGCTCCGGGAGCTCAGAGACCCAGTTCTTC. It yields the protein CAWSSGSSETQFF. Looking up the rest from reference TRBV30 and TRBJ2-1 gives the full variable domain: SQTIHQWPATLVQPVGSPLSLECTVEGTSNPNLYWYRQAAGRGLQLLFYSVGIGQISSEVPQNLSASRPQDRQFILSSKKLLLSDSGFYLCAWSSGSSETQFFGPGTRLTVL.

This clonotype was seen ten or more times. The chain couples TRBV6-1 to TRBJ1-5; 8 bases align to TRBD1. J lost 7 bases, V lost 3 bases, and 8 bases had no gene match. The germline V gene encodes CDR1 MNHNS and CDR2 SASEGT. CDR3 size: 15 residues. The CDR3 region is CASSDGRQGQQPQHF. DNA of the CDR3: TGTGCCAGCAGTGACGGTCGACAGGGGCAGCAGCCCCAGCATTTT.

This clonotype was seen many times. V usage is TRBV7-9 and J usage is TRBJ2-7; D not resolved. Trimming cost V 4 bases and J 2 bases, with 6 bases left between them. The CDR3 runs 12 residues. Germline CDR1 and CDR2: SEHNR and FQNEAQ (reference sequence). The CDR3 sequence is CASSYTAYEQYF. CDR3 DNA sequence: TGTGCCAGCAGCTACACCGCCTACGAGCAGTACTTC.

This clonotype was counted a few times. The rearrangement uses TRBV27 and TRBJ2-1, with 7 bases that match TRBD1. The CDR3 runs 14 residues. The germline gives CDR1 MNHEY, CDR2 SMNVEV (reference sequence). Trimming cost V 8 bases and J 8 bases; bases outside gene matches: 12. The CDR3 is CASATGDLGDEQFF. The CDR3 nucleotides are TGTGCCAGCGCTACAGGGGATCTTGGGGATGAGCAGTTCTTC.

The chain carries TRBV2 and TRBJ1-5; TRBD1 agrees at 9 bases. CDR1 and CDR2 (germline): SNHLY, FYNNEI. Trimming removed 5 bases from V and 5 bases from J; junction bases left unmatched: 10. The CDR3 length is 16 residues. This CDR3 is CASSKPGQGPYQPQHF. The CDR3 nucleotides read TGTGCCAGCAGTAAACCGGGACAGGGACCCTATCAGCCCCAGCATTTT.

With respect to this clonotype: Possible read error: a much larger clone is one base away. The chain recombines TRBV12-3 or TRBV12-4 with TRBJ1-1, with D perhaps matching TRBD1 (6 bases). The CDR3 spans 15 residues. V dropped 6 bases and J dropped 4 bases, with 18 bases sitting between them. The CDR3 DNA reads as TGTGCCAGCAGGCCGAGGGGGGGCGAGGGCACTGAAGCTTTCTTT. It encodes CASRPRGGEGTEAFF.

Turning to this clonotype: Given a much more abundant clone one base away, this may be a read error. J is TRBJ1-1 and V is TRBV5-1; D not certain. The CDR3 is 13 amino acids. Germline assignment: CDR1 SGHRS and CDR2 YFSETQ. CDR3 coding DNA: TGCGCCAGCAGGGTGGAAAGTAACAGTGAAGCTTTCTTT. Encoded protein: CASRVESNSEAFF.

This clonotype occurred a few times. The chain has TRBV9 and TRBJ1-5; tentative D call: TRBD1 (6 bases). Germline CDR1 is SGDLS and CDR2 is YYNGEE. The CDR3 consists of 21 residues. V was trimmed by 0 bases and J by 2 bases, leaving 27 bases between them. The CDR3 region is CASSVATGQGLLQVGNQPQHF. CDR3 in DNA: TGTGCCAGCAGCGTAGCTACGGGCCAGGGGCTACTGCAAGTTGGCAATCAGCCCCAGCATTTT.

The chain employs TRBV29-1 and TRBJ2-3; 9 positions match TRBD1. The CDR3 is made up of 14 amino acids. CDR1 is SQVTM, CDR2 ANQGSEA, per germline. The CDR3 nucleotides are TGCAGTCTCCGGACAGGGGCACGAACAGATACGCAGTATTTT. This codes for CSLRTGARTDTQYF.

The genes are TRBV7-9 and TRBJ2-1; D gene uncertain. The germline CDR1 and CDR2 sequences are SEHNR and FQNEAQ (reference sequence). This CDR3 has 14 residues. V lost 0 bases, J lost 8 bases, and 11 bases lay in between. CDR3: CASSLAPWGYEQFF. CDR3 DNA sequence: TGTGCCAGCAGCTTAGCTCCCTGGGGTTATGAGCAGTTCTTC.

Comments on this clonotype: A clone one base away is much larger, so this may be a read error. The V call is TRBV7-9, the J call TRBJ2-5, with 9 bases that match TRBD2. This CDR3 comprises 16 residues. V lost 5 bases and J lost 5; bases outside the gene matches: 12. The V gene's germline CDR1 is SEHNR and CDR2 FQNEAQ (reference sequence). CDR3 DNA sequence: TGTGCCAGCAGCCTACGACAGCGGGGGGTTGGGGAGACCCAGTACTTC. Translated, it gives CASSLRQRGVGETQYF.

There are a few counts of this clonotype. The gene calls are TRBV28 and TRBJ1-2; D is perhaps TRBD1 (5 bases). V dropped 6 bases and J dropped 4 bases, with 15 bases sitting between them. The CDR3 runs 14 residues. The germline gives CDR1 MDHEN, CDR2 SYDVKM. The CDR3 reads CASRTGGVAYGYTF. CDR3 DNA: TGTGCCAGCAGAACCGGAGGGGTGGCCTATGGCTACACCTTC.

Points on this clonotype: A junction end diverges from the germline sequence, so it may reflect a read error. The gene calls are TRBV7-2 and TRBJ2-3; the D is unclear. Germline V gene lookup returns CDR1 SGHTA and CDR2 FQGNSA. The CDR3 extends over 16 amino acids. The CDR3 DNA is TGTGCCAGCAGCTTAGGCCTGAGTCAGCGTACAGATACACAGTATTTT. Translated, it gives CASSLGLSQRTDTQYF.

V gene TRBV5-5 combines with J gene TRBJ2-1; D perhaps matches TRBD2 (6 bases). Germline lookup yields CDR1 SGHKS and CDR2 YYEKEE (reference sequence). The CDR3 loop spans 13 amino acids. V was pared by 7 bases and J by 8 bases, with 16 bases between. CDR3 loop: CASGLLAGDEQFF. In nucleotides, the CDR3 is TGTGCCAGCGGATTACTAGCTGGGGATGAGCAGTTCTTC. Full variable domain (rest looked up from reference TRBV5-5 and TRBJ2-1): DAGVTQSPTHLIKTRGQQVTLRCSPISGHKSVSWYQQVLGQGPQFIFQYYEKEERGRGNFPDRFSARQFPNYSSELNVNALLLGDSALYLCASGLLAGDEQFFGPGTRLTVL.